This T cell receptor beta chain was sequenced during a study of T cell repertoires in cytomegalovirus infection. The overall study: Well-studied HLA-B-restricted epitopes and recently identified HLA-C-restricted epitopes of CMV were both used in the study. Both CMV infection and a matching HLA type were indicated by public TCR beta signatures. Study findings and constraints: Totalled public TCR beta family frequency picked out people who carried CMV plus the relevant HLA. The ex vivo response was dominated by HLA-C-restricted CMV-specific TCR beta clonotypes.

Worth noting for this clonotype: Its specificity is unknown.

TCRdb reprocessed the reads with MiXCR, giving one entry per CDR3 protein. There are approximately 1,000,000 distinct CDR3 sequences in the sample; more than 25% occur only once, and over 13% lies in the top ten. This clonotype was sampled from a human donor in good health (CMV status not recorded). Some clones in this sample may be carry-over from other donors' samples. The material sequenced was cultured CD8+ T cells from PBMCs, taken from culture after CMV antigen stimulation.

The CDR3 sequence is CASSGEGGRTDTQYF. In DNA, the CDR3 is TGTGCCAGCAGCGGCGAGGGGGGTAGGACAGATACGCAGTATTTT. The chain is built from TRBV7-9 and TRBJ2-3; tentatively, D is TRBD1 or TRBD2 (6 bases each). This CDR3 contains 15 residues. The V gene's germline CDR1 is SEHNR and CDR2 FQNEAQ (reference sequence). V lost 5 bases and J 3 bases, leaving 15 bases between the germline ends. The full variable domain, its missing parts supplied by reference TRBV7-9 and TRBJ2-3, is DTGVSQNPRHKITKRGQNVTFRCDPISEHNRLYWYRQTLGQGPEFLTYFQNEAQLEKSRLLSDRFSAERPKGSFSTLEIQRTEQGDSAMYLCASSGEGGRTDTQYFGPGTRLTVL.